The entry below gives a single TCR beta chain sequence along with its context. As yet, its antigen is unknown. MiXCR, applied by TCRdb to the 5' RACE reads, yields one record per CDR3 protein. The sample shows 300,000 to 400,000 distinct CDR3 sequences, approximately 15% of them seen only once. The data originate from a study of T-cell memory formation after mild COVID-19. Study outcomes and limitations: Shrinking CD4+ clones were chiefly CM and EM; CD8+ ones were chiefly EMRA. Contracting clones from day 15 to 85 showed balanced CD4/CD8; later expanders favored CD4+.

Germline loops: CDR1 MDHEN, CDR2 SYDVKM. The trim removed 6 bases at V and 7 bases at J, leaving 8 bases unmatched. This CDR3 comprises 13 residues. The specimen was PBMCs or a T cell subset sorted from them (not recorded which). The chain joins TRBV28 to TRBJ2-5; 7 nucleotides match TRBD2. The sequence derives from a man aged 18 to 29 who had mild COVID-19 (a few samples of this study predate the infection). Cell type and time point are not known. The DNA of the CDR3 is TGTGCCAGCAGCCTGGGGGGGGAGGCGACCCAGTACTTC. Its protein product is CASSLGGEATQYF.